A single sample is the source of the 11 T cell receptor beta chains below, sequenced in a study of regulatory T cells in long-lasting Graves disease. Combining iRepertoire HTBI primers with Arm-PCR of CDR3 regions, the authors built TCR beta libraries. TCRdb passed the multiplex PCR reads through MiXCR, listing each CDR3 protein once. The sample holds under 450,000 distinct CDR3 sequences, 15% to 20% seen once. The time point is: newly diagnosed GD, antithyroid drugs for less than 3 months. Researchers made the TCR library from RNA that was extracted from PBMCs. Another study also made use of these data, one on T cells in Graves' hyperthyroidism and ophthalmopathy.

Sequencing used peripheral blood mononuclear cells (PBMCs), obtained at new diagnosis, from a patient treated with antithyroid drugs. The origin of the receptors is a woman aged 18-35 years with Graves disease.

There are many counts of this clonotype. CDR3 sequence reads: CASSGSPNEQFF. As DNA, the CDR3 is TGTGCCAGCAGTGGATCTCCCAATGAGCAGTTCTTC. The chain has TRBV2 and TRBJ2-1; D gene uncertain. The length of the CDR3 is 12 residues. V was trimmed by 4 bases and J by 6 bases, leaving 7 bases between them. Germline V lookup: CDR1 SNHLY, CDR2 FYNNEI. Drawing the rest from reference TRBV2 and TRBJ2-1, the complete variable domain is EPEVTQTPSHQVTQMGQEVILRCVPISNHLYFYWYRQILGQKVEFLVSFYNNEISEKSEIFDDQFSVERPDGSNFTLKIRSTKLEDSAMYFCASSGSPNEQFFGPGTRLTVL.

The rearrangement uses TRBV2 and TRBJ2-4; a possible D gene is TRBD2 (7 bases). Trimming removed 7 bases from V and 3 bases from J, with 19 bases in between. CDR3 length: 16 residues. Germline lookup yields CDR1 SNHLY and CDR2 FYNNEI. The CDR3 loop reads CASTAEGGVGKNIQYF. The DNA for the CDR3 is TGTGCCAGCACCGCCGAGGGGGGGGTGGGCAAAAACATTCAGTACTTC.

In this sample, this clonotype turned up many times. The chain couples TRBV29-1 to TRBJ1-1; D might be TRBD1 (5 bases). Germline CDR1 and CDR2: SQVTM and ANQGSEA. Deletions cut 8 bases from V and 3 bases from J, with 13 bases between. CDR3 size: 12 residues. CDR3 DNA: TGCAGCCTAGGGACGGGTGACACTGAAGCTTTCTTT. Encoded protein: CSLGTGDTEAFF.

This chain uses TRBV27 with TRBJ2-3; TRBD1 is a possible D gene (6 bases). The CDR3 has 16 residues. CDR1 and CDR2 from the germline V gene are MNHEY and SMNVEV (reference sequence). With 8 bases removed from V and 4 bases from J, the gap between germline ends came to 22 bases. In DNA form, the CDR3 reads TGTGCCAGCGGGAGACAAGGGGGAATTGGTGCAGATACGCAGTATTTT. This gives the protein CASGRQGGIGADTQYF.

The chain has TRBV7-3 and TRBJ2-3, with 10 bases that match TRBD2. CDR1 SGHTA and CDR2 FQGTGA come from the germline V gene. V dropped 4 bases and J dropped 2; count of bases not matched to a gene: 6. The CDR3 runs 16 residues. The CDR3 sequence: CASSSELAGNTDTQYF. The CDR3 DNA reads as TGTGCCAGCAGCTCAGAACTAGCGGGGAACACAGATACGCAGTATTTT. Filled out from reference TRBV7-3 and TRBJ2-3, the complete variable domain reads GAGVSQTPSNKVTEKGKYVELRCDPISGHTALYWYRQSLGQGPEFLIYFQGTGAADDSGLPNDRFFAVRPEGSVSTLKIQRTERGDSAVYLCASSSELAGNTDTQYFGPGTRLTVL.

This clonotype was observed a handful of times. This chain links TRBV12-3 or TRBV12-4 with TRBJ1-4, with 8 bases identical to TRBD1. The CDR3 has 14 residues. V lost 8 bases and J lost 3; bases outside the gene matches: 5. The CDR3 nucleotides read TGTGCCAGCGGGACAGGTGGGGCTAATGAAAAACTGTTTTTT. It codes for CASGTGGANEKLFF.

This clonotype was picked up many times. The chain couples TRBV11-2 to TRBJ2-3; no firm D call. The CDR3 covers 13 residues. Germline loops: CDR1 SGHAT, CDR2 FQNNGV. The V and J ends lost 9 bases and 0 bases respectively, with 10 bases between them. CDR3 nucleotides: TGTGCCAGTCGGGCCTCTAGCACAGATACGCAGTATTTT. Translation gives CASRASSTDTQYF.

This clonotype was found a few times. This could be a read error, since a much larger clone is one nucleotide away. This chain uses TRBV20-1 with TRBJ2-1; 7 bases are shared with TRBD2. The germline V gene encodes CDR1 DFQATT and CDR2 SNEGSKA (reference sequence). V dropped 4 bases and J dropped 8; count of bases not matched to a gene: 14. There are 15 residues in the CDR3. CDR3 sequence reads: CSATREGLSWDEQFF. CDR3 sequence (DNA): TGCAGTGCTACTAGGGAGGGGCTTTCCTGGGATGAGCAGTTCTTC.

A few counts support this clonotype. This chain joins TRBV4-2 and TRBJ1-1; a weak D match, TRBD1 (6 bases). The CDR3 is 13 amino acids. Deletions cut 6 bases from V and 4 bases from J, with 12 bases between. Germline CDR1 reads LGHNA; CDR2 reads YNFKEQ. CDR3 sequence (DNA): TGTGCCAGCAGTTGGGACACGGGCACTGAAGCTTTCTTT. Translating it yields CASSWDTGTEAFF.

This clonotype has only a few counts. The chain is built from TRBV6-2 or TRBV6-3 and TRBJ2-2; D unclear. V shed 4 bases and J shed 3 bases, with 12 bases lying between them. The germline V gene encodes CDR1 MNHEY and CDR2 SVGEGT. This CDR3 has 15 amino acids. This CDR3 is CASSFGRIDTGELFF. CDR3 DNA sequence: TGTGCCAGCAGTTTTGGCAGAATAGACACCGGGGAGCTGTTTTTT.

The rearrangement links TRBV27 to TRBJ1-2; 9 positions agree with TRBD1. Losses at the gene ends were 2 bases for V and 3 bases for J; bases not matched to a gene: 13. Germline V gene sequence: CDR1 MNHEY, CDR2 SMNVEV (reference sequence). This CDR3 has 18 amino acids. This chain's CDR3 is CASSLITPHRGQHYGYTF. DNA of the CDR3: TGTGCCAGCAGTTTAATTACCCCACACAGGGGGCAGCACTATGGCTACACCTTC.